Given below is one T cell receptor beta chain in context. This clonotype was seen a few times. What this receptor recognizes is not known. The record has no base qualities; no much larger clone is one base away. Library generation was performed with 5' RACE. The instrument given in TCRdb is Illumina HiSeq 2500. A second PCR of roughly 7 to 11 cycles was performed with a sample-barcoded 5' primer and a J-beta primer mix. A unique molecular identifier was introduced onto each TCR beta cDNA molecule by a template-switch 5' adaptor carrying 12 random nucleotides. At least 2.5 million CDR3-containing paired-end reads were obtained from each sample. All of the RNA was converted into first-strand cDNA using the Mint cDNA synthesis kit, with a TRBC-specific oligonucleotide serving as the primer. Following uracil-DNA glycosylase treatment, a first 18-cycle PCR with universal primers M1SS and BC2_uni_R was performed on all cDNA. The source study handled its data this way. For normalization, 1 million high-quality reads were randomly selected from each sample, with every read carrying a distinct molecular identifier. Reads sharing molecular identifiers were discarded rather than binned into consensus sequences. MiTCR, set to a Q25 quality threshold and the strictest error-elimination algorithm, was used for CDR3 identification, clonotype clustering and error correction. A nonparametric unseen species model with Euler transformation was used to estimate a lower bound on total TCR beta diversity. TCRdb passed the public sequencing reads through fastp at Q25 and MiXCR, retaining productive beta sequences. Rows matching on CDR3 protein sequence are summarized as one entry with the most common DNA and genes. TCRdb, not the authors, supplied the V and J calls. The sample table contains about 1,800,000 distinct CDR3 sequences; only one count was recorded for approximately 30% of them. The top ten hold 7% to 9% of the sample.

These data originate in a study of blood T cells in healthy people across ages (dated by TCRdb to the mid-2010s). Turning to the overall study: In model experiments, template switching captured about one uniquely barcoded TCR beta cDNA molecule for every two T cells. Age-related changes in TCR beta repertoire diversity were measured in the study by deep sequencing normalized with unique cDNA molecular identifiers. The donors were divided into four age groups: young (average roughly 15 years), middle-aged (about 39), aged (about 56) and long-lived (roughly 86). To avoid experimental bias, donors of different ages were randomly spread across the sequencing lanes. Using the same blood draw, the study looked at two additional independent replicas of 1 million unique cDNA reads for two donors, one aged 18 to 30 and the other aged 80 or older.

The CDR3 goes from the cysteine to the phenylalanine over 12 residues. Only the CDR3 portion is preserved as DNA: 36 bases, with reading frame beginning at the first base. V sheds 10 bases and J sheds 2 bases, leaving 10 bases between their ends. CDR1 SNHLY and CDR2 FYNNEI were looked up in the germline V gene. Broader findings and caveats from the paper: There was a strong correlation between observed TCR beta diversity and the percentage of naive T cells measured by flow cytometry. Estimates of total diversity based on one million sequenced T cells were considered lower bounds and underestimates. As age increased, observed TCR beta diversity per million T cells dropped in a roughly linear way, and a significant reduction was already evident by age 40. Compared with the aged group, the long-lived group had more naive CD4+ T cells, fewer expanded clones and increased TCR diversity, a pattern suggesting age selection. Because donor CMV infection status was unknown, age-related changes in expanded clonotypes were potentially confounded. Conclusive comparison of naive and antigen-experienced compartments was prevented by the profiling of bulk unsorted PBMCs.

The donors were 40 or so Caucasian individuals from Russia, aged about 6 to 95 years, who were systemically healthy. Approximately 11 milliliters of peripheral blood were drawn from each donor into EDTA-treated Vacutainer tubes. Ficoll-Paque density-gradient centrifugation was used to isolate PBMCs, with at least 6.5 million obtained per sample. Trizol reagent was used to extract total RNA from PBMCs, with at least 5.5 micrograms per sample. The percentages of naive CD45RAhigh/CD27high T cells were determined by flow cytometry on a PBMC aliquot from every donor. This sequence uses TRBV2 and TRBJ2-3; the D gene lacks a confident call. The clonotype was recovered from a woman under 40 in good health. Sequencing input: blood. The DNA reads as follows: TGTGCCACCGGTTCAACCACAGATACGCAGTATTTT. Its translation is CATGSTTDTQYF. With the portions outside the CDR3 filled from the reference TRBV2 and TRBJ2-3 genes, the complete variable region becomes EPEVTQTPSHQVTQMGQEVILRCVPISNHLYFYWYRQILGQKVEFLVSFYNNEISEKSEIFDDQFSVERPDGSNFTLKIRSTKLEDSAMYFCATGSTTDTQYFGPGTRLTVL.